A selection of T cell receptor beta chains follows, all from one sample in a study of T cells after yellow fever vaccination. TCRdb called the 5' RACE reads again in MiXCR, with one record for every CDR3 protein. The data hold roughly 500,000 distinct CDR3 sequences, with approximately 21% observed a single time. The sample was PBMCs, taken 15 days after the yellow fever booster vaccination. The receptor set was obtained from a man aged 25 to 45 who received the YFV17D yellow fever vaccine. The CDR3 runs from the conserved cysteine through the conserved F or W. A D gene is named only where the DNA matches it firmly. Only some rows state a clone size, as once, few, many or a class for expanded clones.

>TRBV7-3|TRBJ2-2|few|TRBD2
TGTGCCAGCAGCTGGACTAGCGGGGCTAACACCGGGGAGCTGTTTTTT
CASSWTSGANTGELFF
>TRBV7-6|TRBJ2-1|-|-
TGTGCCAGCAGTACCTGGGGGGAGGTTAGGGGTGAGCAGTTCTTC
CASSTWGEVRGEQFF
>TRBV20-1|TRBJ2-1|few|TRBD2
TGCAGTGCGAGGGACGGGGCGGGAGACGAGCATGAGCAGTTCTTC
CSARDGAGDEHEQFF
>TRBV29-1|TRBJ2-7|-|-
TGCAGCGTTGAAGGGGGCGTATTGGGCTACGAGCAGTACTTC
CSVEGGVLGYEQYF
>TRBV18|TRBJ2-1|many|-
TGTGCCAGCTCACCAAGCCTGAATGAGCAGTTCTTC
CASSPSLNEQFF
>TRBV30|TRBJ2-7|-|TRBD2
TGTGCCTGGAGTTCTAGCGGTTACTCCTACGAGCAGTACTTC
CAWSSSGYSYEQYF
>TRBV12-3/TRBV12-4|TRBJ2-3|few|TRBD2
TGTGCCAGCAGCCCCGGGGGGTCGTTAGCGCAGTATTTT
CASSPGGSLAQYF
>TRBV12-3/TRBV12-4|TRBJ2-5|few|TRBD2
TGTGCCAGCACCCAGCGGGAGGGTAGTTCCCAGTACTTC
CASTQREGSSQYF
>TRBV7-9|TRBJ1-1|many|-
TGTGCCAGCAGCTTAAGGACTGAAGCTTTCTTT
CASSLRTEAFF
>TRBV6-1|TRBJ2-3|few|-
TGTGCCAGCAGCCCTCTTGGGGGAGTCACAGATACGCAGTATTTT
CASSPLGGVTDTQYF
>TRBV6-5|TRBJ2-7|-|-
TGTGCCAGCAGTTACGAGGCTATGGGGGTCGAGCAGTACTTC
CASSYEAMGVEQYF
>TRBV30|TRBJ2-7|few|-
TGTGCCTGCCGGAGCGAGAGGACCTACGAGCAGTACTTC
CACRSERTYEQYF
>TRBV7-2|TRBJ2-3|few|-
TGTGCCAGCAGCCAATCATGGGATACGCAGTATTTT
CASSQSWDTQYF
>TRBV29-1|TRBJ2-7|once|-
TGCAGCGTTGAGCCACCGAACGAGCAGTACTTC
CSVEPPNEQYF
>TRBV6-1|TRBJ2-5|-|TRBD2
TGTGCCAGCAAGCGCGGGAGGTTCGGAGAGACCCAGTACTTC
CASKRGRFGETQYF
>TRBV20-1|TRBJ2-5|-|TRBD2
TGCAGTGCTGTAAGGTTAGGACTAGCGGAGCAAGAGACCCAGTACTTC
CSAVRLGLAEQETQYF
>TRBV28|TRBJ1-1|-|TRBD1
TGTGCCAGCAGTATCCGGGGGACAGGGGGGAACACTGAAGCTTTCTTT
CASSIRGTGGNTEAFF
>TRBV14|TRBJ2-7|few|-
TGTGCCAGCAGCCGGAACACGGGACTCTGGGAACCCTACGAGCAGTACTTC
CASSRNTGLWEPYEQYF
>TRBV3-1|TRBJ2-7|few|-
TGTGCCAGCAGCCAAGATCAGGCGAGGCAGTACTTC
CASSQDQARQYF
>TRBV28|TRBJ2-7|-|TRBD2
TGTGCCAGCAGTACGCCGGGAGGTCCCCCTTACGAGCAGTACTTC
CASSTPGGPPYEQYF
>TRBV29-1|TRBJ2-6|few|-
TGCAGCGTTGCCCGGGACGTCAACTCTGGGGCCAACGTCCTGACTTTC
CSVARDVNSGANVLTF
>TRBV29-1|TRBJ2-1|-|TRBD2
TGCAGCAGGGGAACTAGCGGGAGGGTCGGTGAGCAGTTCTTC
CSRGTSGRVGEQFF
>TRBV28|TRBJ2-5|-|-
TGTGCCAGCAATTCAATGGCAGGGGAAGAGACCCAGTACTTC
CASNSMAGEETQYF
>TRBV12-3/TRBV12-4|TRBJ2-2|-|-
TGTGCCAGCAGTTTCTCAGGAGACAGGCAGGACACCGGGGAGCTGTTTTTT
CASSFSGDRQDTGELFF
>TRBV11-2|TRBJ2-5|-|-
TGTGCCAGCAGCTTAAGTGGACCGCAAGAGACCCAGTACTTC
CASSLSGPQETQYF
>TRBV29-1|TRBJ2-3|few|TRBD1
TGCAGCGTTGGGGCGGGACAGGGTACAGATACGCAGTATTTT
CSVGAGQGTDTQYF
>TRBV18|TRBJ2-3|once|-
TGTGCCAGCTCCTCTACAATGAGCACAGATACGCAGTATTTT
CASSSTMSTDTQYF
>TRBV5-5|TRBJ1-6|-|-
TGTGCCACCGCCGACGGAACGTATAATTCACCCCTCCACTTT
CATADGTYNSPLHF
>TRBV7-2|TRBJ2-7|-|TRBD2
TGTGCCAGCAGCCCCGGGAGGGGCACCTACGAGCAGTACTTC
CASSPGRGTYEQYF
>TRBV5-1|TRBJ2-2|few|TRBD1
TGCGCCAGCAGCAACTCCCGGGACAGAATAAACAAGAACACCGGGGAGCTGTTTTTT
CASSNSRDRINKNTGELFF
>TRBV5-1|TRBJ2-7|once|TRBD2
TGCGCCAGCAGCTGGCAACTAGCGGGAGAGGCCGAGCAGTACTTC
CASSWQLAGEAEQYF
>TRBV29-1|TRBJ2-4|-|TRBD2
TGCAGCGTTGAGGCCGGGAGGGCCAAAAACATTCAGTACTTC
CSVEAGRAKNIQYF
>TRBV7-8|TRBJ2-1|few|TRBD2
TGTGCCAGCAGCAAATCCCGGCTAGCGGTCTACAATGAGCAGTTCTTC
CASSKSRLAVYNEQFF
>TRBV6-2/TRBV6-3|TRBJ2-7|few|TRBD1
TGTGCCAGCAGTGGATGGACAGGGAGGAACGAGCAGTACTTC
CASSGWTGRNEQYF
>TRBV29-1|TRBJ2-1|-|TRBD1
TGCAGCGTGGGAAAGGGGACAGGGGGCAATGAGCAGTTCTTC
CSVGKGTGGNEQFF
>TRBV12-3/TRBV12-4|TRBJ2-7|few|-
TGTGCCAGCAGTTTTGGGGGAGGAAGCGAGCAGTACTTC
CASSFGGGSEQYF
>TRBV29-1|TRBJ2-7|-|TRBD2
TGCAGCGTTGAAATGATGCCTAGCGGGCACAGTAACTACGAGCAGTACTTC
CSVEMMPSGHSNYEQYF
>TRBV21-1|TRBJ2-5|few|-
TGTGCCAGCAGCTGCTCGGGTCGGGCGGAACAAGAGACCCAGTACTTC
CASSCSGRAEQETQYF
>TRBV12-3/TRBV12-4|TRBJ2-2|few|TRBD2
TGTGCCAGCAGTTATAGCGGGAGGGCCATTTTTGCCGGGGAGCTGTTTTTT
CASSYSGRAIFAGELFF
>TRBV7-2|TRBJ2-5|many|TRBD2
TGTGCCAGCAGCTTAGCAGGACTAGCGGAAGAGACCCAGTACTTC
CASSLAGLAEETQYF
>TRBV4-3|TRBJ1-1|many|-
TGCGCCAGCAGCCAAGATGAGCGTAACACTGAAGCTTTCTTT
CASSQDERNTEAFF
>TRBV28|TRBJ2-1|-|TRBD2
TGTGCCAGCAGACTCGGGACTAGCGTTTACAATGAGCAGTTCTTC
CASRLGTSVYNEQFF
>TRBV12-3/TRBV12-4|TRBJ2-6|-|TRBD1
TGTGCCAGCAGTACGGACAGGTTTCTCTCTGGGGCCAACGTCCTGACTTTC
CASSTDRFLSGANVLTF